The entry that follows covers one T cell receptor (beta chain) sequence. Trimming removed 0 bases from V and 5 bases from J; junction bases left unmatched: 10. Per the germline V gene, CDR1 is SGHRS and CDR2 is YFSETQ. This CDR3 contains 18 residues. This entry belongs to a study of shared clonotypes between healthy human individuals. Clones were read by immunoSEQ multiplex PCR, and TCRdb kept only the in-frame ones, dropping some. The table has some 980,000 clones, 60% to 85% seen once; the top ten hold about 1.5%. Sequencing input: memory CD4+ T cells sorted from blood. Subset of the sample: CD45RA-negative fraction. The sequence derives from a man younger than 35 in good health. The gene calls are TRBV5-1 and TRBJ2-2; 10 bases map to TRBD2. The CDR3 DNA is TGCGCCAGCAGCTTGGCCAGGTTTGGACTAGCGGATACCGGGGAGCTGTTTTTT. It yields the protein CASSLARFGLADTGELFF. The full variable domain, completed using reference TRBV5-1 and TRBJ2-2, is KAGVTQTPRYLIKTRGQQVTLSCSPISGHRSVSWYQQTPGQGLQFLFEYFSETQRNKGNFPGRFSGRQFSNSRSEMNVSTLELGDSALYLCASSLARFGLADTGELFFGEGSRLTVL.